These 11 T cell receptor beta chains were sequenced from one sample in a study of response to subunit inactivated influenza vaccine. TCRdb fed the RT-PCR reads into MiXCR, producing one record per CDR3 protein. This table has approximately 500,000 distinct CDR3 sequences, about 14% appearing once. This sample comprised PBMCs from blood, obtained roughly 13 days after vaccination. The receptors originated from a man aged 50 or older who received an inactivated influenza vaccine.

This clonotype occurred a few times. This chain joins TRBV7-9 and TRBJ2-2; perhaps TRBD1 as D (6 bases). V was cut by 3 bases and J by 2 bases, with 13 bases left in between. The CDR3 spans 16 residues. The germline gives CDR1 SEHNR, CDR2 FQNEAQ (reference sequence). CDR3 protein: CASSFTGLSNTGELFF. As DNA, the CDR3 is TGTGCCAGCAGCTTCACAGGGCTCAGTAACACCGGGGAGCTGTTTTTT. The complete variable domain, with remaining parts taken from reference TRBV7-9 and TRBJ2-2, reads DTGVSQNPRHKITKRGQNVTFRCDPISEHNRLYWYRQTLGQGPEFLTYFQNEAQLEKSRLLSDRFSAERPKGSFSTLEIQRTEQGDSAMYLCASSFTGLSNTGELFFGEGSRLTVL.

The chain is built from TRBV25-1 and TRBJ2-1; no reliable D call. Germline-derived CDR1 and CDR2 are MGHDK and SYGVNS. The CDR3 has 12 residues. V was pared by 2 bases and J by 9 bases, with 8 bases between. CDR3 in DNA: TGTGCCAGCAGTGAACTAGTAAGTGAGCAGTTCTTC. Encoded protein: CASSELVSEQFF.

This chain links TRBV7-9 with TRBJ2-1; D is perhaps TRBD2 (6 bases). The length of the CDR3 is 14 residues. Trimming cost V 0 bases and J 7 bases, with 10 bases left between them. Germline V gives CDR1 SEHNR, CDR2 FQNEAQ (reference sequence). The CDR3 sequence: CASSLAVAVNEQFF. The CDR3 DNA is TGTGCCAGCAGCTTAGCAGTAGCGGTTAATGAGCAGTTCTTC.

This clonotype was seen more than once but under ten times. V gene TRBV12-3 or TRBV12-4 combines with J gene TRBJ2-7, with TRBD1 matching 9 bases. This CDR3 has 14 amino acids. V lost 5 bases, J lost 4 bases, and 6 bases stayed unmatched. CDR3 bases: TGTGCCAGCAGTCCAAACAGGGGGCGGTACGAGCAGTACTTC. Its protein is CASSPNRGRYEQYF.

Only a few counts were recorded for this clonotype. CDR3 sequence: CASSSTSGRFGEQFF. In DNA, the CDR3 is TGCGCCAGCAGCTCGACTAGCGGGAGATTCGGAGAGCAGTTCTTC. The chain recombines TRBV5-1 with TRBJ2-1, with 12 bases matching TRBD2. The CDR3 covers 15 residues. The germline V gene has CDR1 SGHRS and CDR2 YFSETQ. V trimming: 3 bases; J trimming: 10 bases; junction bases outside the gene matches: 8.

This CDR3 is CSASATGLETQYF. The CDR3 bases are TGCAGTGCTAGCGCGACAGGGCTAGAGACCCAGTACTTC. The V call is TRBV20-1, the J call TRBJ2-5; 7 nucleotides align to TRBD1. This CDR3 contains 13 residues. Trimming took 3 bases from V and 4 from J; bases not matched to a gene: 5. CDR1 is DFQATT, CDR2 SNEGSKA, per germline (reference sequence).

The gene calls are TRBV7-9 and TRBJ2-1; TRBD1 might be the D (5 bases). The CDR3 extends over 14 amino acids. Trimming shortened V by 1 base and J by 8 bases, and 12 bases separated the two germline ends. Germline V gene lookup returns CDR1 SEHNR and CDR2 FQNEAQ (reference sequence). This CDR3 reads CASSLEHRSDEQFF. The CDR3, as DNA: TGTGCCAGCAGCTTAGAGCACAGGAGCGATGAGCAGTTCTTC.

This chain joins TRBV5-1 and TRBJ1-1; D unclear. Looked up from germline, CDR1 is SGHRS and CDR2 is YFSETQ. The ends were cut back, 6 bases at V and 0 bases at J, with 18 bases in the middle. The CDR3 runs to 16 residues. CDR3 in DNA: TGCGCCAGCATCCCTGGTAATCCGGCAGTGAACACTGAAGCTTTCTTT. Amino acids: CASIPGNPAVNTEAFF.

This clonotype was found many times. The chain's CDR3 is CASSQVRGGPYGYTF. The CDR3 nucleotides are TGCGCCAGCAGCCAAGTACGTGGGGGACCCTATGGCTACACCTTC. The V and J genes are TRBV4-3 and TRBJ1-2, with a weak D call TRBD1 (5 bases). Trimming stripped 1 base from V and 4 bases from J, with 13 bases between. This CDR3 has 15 residues. Germline assignment: CDR1 LGHNA and CDR2 YSLEER.

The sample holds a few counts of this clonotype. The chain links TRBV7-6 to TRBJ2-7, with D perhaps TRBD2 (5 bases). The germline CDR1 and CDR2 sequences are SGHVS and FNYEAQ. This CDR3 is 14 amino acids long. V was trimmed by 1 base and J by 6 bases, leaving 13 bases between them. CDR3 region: CASSLERTATEQYF. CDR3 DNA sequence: TGTGCCAGCAGCTTAGAGCGGACCGCCACCGAGCAGTACTTC.

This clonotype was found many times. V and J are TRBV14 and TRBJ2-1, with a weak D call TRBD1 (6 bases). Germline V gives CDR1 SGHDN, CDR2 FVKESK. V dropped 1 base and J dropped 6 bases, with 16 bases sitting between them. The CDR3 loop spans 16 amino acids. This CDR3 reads CASSQVGSRGGNEQFF. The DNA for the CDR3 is TGTGCCAGCAGCCAAGTCGGGTCCAGAGGGGGCAATGAGCAGTTCTTC.